The 3 T cell receptor beta chains below all came from one sample that was sequenced in a study of TIL therapy for anti-PD-1-resistant metastatic lung cancer. This sample's time point: pre-treatment sample, taken before nivolumab and TIL therapy. Pleural nodules or supraclavicular lymph nodes made up most of the excised metastases sampled. Sequencing used immunoSEQ v3. Generated by immunoSEQ multiplex PCR, the TCRdb table keeps only in-frame clones and is missing some. The sample shows about 50,000 clones, around 64% of them seen only once. The sequencing used tumor tissue, collected at baseline. These receptor sequences come from a person aged 25-85 years with non-small cell lung cancer.

The rearrangement links TRBV27 to TRBJ2-2, with TRBD1 matching over 9 bases. CDR1 and CDR2 from the germline V gene are MNHEY and SMNVEV (reference sequence). The CDR3 has 13 amino acids. J lost 6 bases, V lost 6 bases, and 2 bases had no gene match. The CDR3 DNA is TGTGCCAGCAGATGGACAGGGGCCGGGGAGCTGTTTTTT. Translated: CASRWTGAGELFF.

This chain connects TRBV5-1 to TRBJ2-5, with no clear D. Trimming left V 0 bases short and J 5 bases short, with 5 bases between. Germline assignment: CDR1 SGHRS and CDR2 YFSETQ. The CDR3 is 12 amino acids. CDR3 in amino acids: CASSLGSETQYF. The CDR3 DNA is TGCGCCAGCAGCTTGGGTTCTGAGACCCAGTACTTC.

This clone was counted a few times. The J gene is TRBJ1-3, the V gene TRBV4-1, with D possibly being TRBD1 (5 bases). CDR1 and CDR2 (germline): MGHRA, YSYEKL. The CDR3 consists of 17 residues. V was cut by 4 bases and J by 0 bases, with 16 bases left in between. The CDR3 nucleotides read TGCGCCAGCAGCCCCCTCGGGCAGGGCCTCTCTGGAAACACCATATATTTT. Its translation: CASSPLGQGLSGNTIYF.